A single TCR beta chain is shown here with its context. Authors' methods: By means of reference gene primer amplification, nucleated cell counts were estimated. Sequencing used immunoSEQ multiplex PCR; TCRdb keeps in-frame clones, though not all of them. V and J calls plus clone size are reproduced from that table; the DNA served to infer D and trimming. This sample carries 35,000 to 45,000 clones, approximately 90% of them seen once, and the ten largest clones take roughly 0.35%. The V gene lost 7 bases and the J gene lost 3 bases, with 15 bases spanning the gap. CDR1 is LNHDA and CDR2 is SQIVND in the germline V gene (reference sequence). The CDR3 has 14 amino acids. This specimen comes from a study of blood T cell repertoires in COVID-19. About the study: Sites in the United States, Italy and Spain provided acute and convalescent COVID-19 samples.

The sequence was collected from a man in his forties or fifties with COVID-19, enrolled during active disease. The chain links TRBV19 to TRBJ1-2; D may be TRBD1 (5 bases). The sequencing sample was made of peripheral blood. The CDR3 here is CASTSTGRDYGYTF. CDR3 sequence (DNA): TGTGCCAGTACCTCTACGGGCAGGGACTATGGCTACACCTTC.